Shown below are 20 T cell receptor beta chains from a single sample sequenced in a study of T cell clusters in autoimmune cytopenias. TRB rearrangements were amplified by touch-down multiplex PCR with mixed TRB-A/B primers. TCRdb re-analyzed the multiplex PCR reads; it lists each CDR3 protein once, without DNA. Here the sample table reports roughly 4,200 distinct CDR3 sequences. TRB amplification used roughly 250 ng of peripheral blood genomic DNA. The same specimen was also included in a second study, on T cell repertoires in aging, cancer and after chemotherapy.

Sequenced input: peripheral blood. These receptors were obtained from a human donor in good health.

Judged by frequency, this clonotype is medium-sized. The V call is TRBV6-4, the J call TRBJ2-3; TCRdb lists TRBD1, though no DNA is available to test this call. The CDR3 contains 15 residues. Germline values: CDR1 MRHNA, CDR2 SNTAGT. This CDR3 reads CASSDGAFSTDTQYF.

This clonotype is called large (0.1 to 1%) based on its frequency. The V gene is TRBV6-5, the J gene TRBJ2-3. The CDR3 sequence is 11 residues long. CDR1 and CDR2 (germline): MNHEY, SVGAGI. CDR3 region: CASSSKDTQYF.

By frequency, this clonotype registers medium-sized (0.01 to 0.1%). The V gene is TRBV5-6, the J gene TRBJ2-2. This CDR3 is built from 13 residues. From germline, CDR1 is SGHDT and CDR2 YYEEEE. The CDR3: CASSLATTGELFF. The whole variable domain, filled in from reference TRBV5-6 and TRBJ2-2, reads DAGVTQSPTHLIKTRGQQVTLRCSPKSGHDTVSWYQQALGQGPQFIFQYYEEEERQRGNFPDRFSGHQFPNYSSELNVNALLLGDSALYLCASSLATTGELFFGEGSRLTVL.

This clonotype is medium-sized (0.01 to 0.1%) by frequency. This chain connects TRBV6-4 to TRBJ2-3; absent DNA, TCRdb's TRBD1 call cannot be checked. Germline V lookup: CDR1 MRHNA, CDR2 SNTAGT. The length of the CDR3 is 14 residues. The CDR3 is CASSDGQGTDTQYF.

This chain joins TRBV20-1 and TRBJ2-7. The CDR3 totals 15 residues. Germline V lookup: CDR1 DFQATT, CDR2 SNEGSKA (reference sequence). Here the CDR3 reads CSASPRPAYPYEQYF.

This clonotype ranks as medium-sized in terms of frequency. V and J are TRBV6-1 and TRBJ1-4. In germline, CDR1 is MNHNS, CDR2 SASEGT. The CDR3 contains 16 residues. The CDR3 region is CASSDGRELPNEKLFF.

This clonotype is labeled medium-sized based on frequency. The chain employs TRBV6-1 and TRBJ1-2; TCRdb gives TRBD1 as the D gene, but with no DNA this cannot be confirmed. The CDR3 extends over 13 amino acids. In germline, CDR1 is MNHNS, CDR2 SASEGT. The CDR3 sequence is CASSEKGLYGYTF.

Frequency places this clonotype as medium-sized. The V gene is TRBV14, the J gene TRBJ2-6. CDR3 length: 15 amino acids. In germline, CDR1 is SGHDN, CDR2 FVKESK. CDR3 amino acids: CASRGPISGANVLTF.

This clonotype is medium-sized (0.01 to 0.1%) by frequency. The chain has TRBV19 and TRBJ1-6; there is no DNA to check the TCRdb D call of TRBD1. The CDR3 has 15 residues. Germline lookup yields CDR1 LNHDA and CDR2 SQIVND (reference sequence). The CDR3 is CASSPAGQGNSPLHF.

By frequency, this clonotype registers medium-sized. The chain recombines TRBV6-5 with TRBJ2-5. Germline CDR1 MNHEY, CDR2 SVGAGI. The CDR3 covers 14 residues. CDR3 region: CASRKTGGAETQYF.

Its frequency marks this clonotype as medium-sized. The CDR3 sequence: CASSPAGAHEQYF. This chain joins TRBV27 and TRBJ2-7; lacking DNA, the TRBD1 call made by TCRdb goes unchecked. The CDR3 runs 13 residues. CDR1 and CDR2 from the germline V gene are MNHEY and SMNVEV (reference sequence).

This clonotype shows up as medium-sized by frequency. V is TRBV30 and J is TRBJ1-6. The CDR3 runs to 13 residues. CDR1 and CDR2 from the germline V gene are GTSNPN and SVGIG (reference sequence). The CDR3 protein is CAWGQRSNSPLHF.

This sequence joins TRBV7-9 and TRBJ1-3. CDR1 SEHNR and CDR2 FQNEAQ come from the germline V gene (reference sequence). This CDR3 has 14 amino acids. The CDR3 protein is CDSSPTSYGNTIYF.

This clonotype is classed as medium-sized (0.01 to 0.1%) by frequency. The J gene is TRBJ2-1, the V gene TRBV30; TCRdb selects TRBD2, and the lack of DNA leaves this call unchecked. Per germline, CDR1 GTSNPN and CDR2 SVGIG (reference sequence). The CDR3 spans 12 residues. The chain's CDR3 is CAWSASPNEQFF.

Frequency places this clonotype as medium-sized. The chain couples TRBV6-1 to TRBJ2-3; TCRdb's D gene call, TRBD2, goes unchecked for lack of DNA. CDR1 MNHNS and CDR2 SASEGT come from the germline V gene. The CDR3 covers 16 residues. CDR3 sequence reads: CASSEYSGGGGDTQYF.

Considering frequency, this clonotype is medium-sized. The CDR3 reads CASLRPFEAFF. The chain links TRBV6-1 to TRBJ1-1. CDR1 is MNHNS and CDR2 is SASEGT in the germline V gene. This CDR3 is built from 11 residues.

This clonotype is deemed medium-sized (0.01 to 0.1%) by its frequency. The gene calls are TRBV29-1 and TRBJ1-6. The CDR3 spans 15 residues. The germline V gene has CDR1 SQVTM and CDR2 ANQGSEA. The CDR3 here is CSVAFGSSYNSPLHF.

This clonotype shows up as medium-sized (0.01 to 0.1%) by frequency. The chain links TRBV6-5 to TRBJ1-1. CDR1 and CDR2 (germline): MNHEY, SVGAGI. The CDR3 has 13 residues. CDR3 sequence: CASSYSAGPEAFF.

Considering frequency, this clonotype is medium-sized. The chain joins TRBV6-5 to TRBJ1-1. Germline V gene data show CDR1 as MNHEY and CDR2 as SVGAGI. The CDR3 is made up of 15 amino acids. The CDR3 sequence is CASSPTAMMNTEAFF.

The CDR3 loop is CASSPLAGGPRDTQYF. The V gene is TRBV11-2, the J gene TRBJ2-3; TCRdb lists TRBD2, though no DNA is available to test this call. The length of the CDR3 is 16 residues. Germline V gives CDR1 SGHAT, CDR2 FQNNGV.